One and the same sample provided the 10 T cell receptor beta chains below, sequenced in a study of CD8 T cells in ankylosing spondylitis. TCRdb reprocessed the 5' RACE reads with MiXCR, giving one entry per CDR3 protein. Seen here are 90,000 to 100,000 distinct CDR3 sequences, over 6.5% observed once, and the top ten hold 9.9%. Sequenced sample: blood, either unsorted or a sorted T cell fraction (not recorded which). The source is a male donor with ankylosing spondylitis or in good health (not recorded which).

This clonotype occurred many times. The chain joins TRBV7-2 to TRBJ2-7, with D unresolved. CDR3 length equals 11 residues. Trimming took off 6 bases at V and 4 bases at J, with 7 bases between the two ends. The germline gives CDR1 SGHTA, CDR2 FQGNSA. The CDR3 region is CASSSAYEQYF. The CDR3 bases are TGTGCCAGCAGTTCGGCTTACGAGCAGTACTTC.

This clonotype occurred many times. The genes are TRBV19 and TRBJ1-2, with D maybe TRBD1 (5 bases). Germline CDR1 is LNHDA and CDR2 is SQIVND (reference sequence). The V gene lost 8 bases and the J gene lost 6 bases, with 13 bases spanning the gap. CDR3 size: 12 residues. The CDR3 nucleotides read TGTGCCAGTGGTCGGGGGACCCATGGCTACACCTTC. It encodes CASGRGTHGYTF.

This clonotype was observed at least ten times. The chain couples TRBV20-1 to TRBJ2-2; no reliable D call. The CDR3 runs to 14 residues. V gave up 0 bases and J gave up 2 bases, with 7 bases separating them. Germline V gene sequence: CDR1 DFQATT, CDR2 SNEGSKA (reference sequence). In nucleotides, the CDR3 is TGCAGTGCTAGAGAAACCATTAACACCGGGGAGCTGTTTTTT. It is translated as CSARETINTGELFF.

Many counts were recorded for this clonotype. The chain couples TRBV7-9 to TRBJ2-1; D not resolved. Trimming cost V 1 base and J 12 bases, with 13 bases left between them. The CDR3 spans 13 residues. Germline CDR1 and CDR2: SEHNR and FQNEAQ (reference sequence). The CDR3 is CASSLDVGGGQFF. CDR3 nucleotides: TGTGCCAGCAGCTTAGATGTTGGCGGTGGGCAGTTCTTC. The full variable domain, rest sourced from reference TRBV7-9 and TRBJ2-1, is DTGVSQNPRHKITKRGQNVTFRCDPISEHNRLYWYRQTLGQGPEFLTYFQNEAQLEKSRLLSDRFSAERPKGSFSTLEIQRTEQGDSAMYLCASSLDVGGGQFFGPGTRLTVL.

Ten or more counts support this clonotype. The genes are TRBV20-1 and TRBJ2-1, with TRBD2 identical over 8 bases. Germline V gene lookup returns CDR1 DFQATT and CDR2 SNEGSKA (reference sequence). V lost 3 bases and J lost 4; bases outside the gene matches: 2. The CDR3 runs to 13 residues. In DNA, the CDR3 is TGCAGTGCTAGTTCTAGCGGGTACAATGAGCAGTTCTTC. Encoded protein: CSASSSGYNEQFF.

This clonotype was seen repeatedly, ten times or more. The genes are TRBV5-1 and TRBJ2-1; TRBD2 is a possible D gene (5 bases). CDR1 and CDR2 from the germline V gene are SGHRS and YFSETQ. This CDR3 has 15 residues. Trimming left V 0 bases short and J 9 bases short, with 16 bases between. In DNA form, the CDR3 reads TGCGCCAGCAGCTTGGGGGAGTTACCTACGGGTGAGCAGTTCTTC. It codes for CASSLGELPTGEQFF.

This clonotype was observed at least ten times. The chain carries TRBV4-1 and TRBJ2-7, with 8 positions matching TRBD1. The length of the CDR3 is 15 residues. Germline V CDR1 and CDR2: MGHRA, YSYEKL. With 1 base clipped from V and 4 bases from J, the junction kept 6 bases outside the gene matches. The CDR3 DNA is TGCGCCAGCAGCCAAGGTAGGACAGGGAATTACGAGCAGTACTTC. Protein sequence: CASSQGRTGNYEQYF.

At least ten counts were recorded for this clonotype. The V call is TRBV19, the J call TRBJ1-3; D remains ambiguous. The V end lost 7 bases, the J end lost 2 bases, and 15 bases lay between the germline ends. The CDR3 extends over 15 amino acids. Germline CDR1 reads LNHDA; CDR2 reads SQIVND (reference sequence). The CDR3: CASTSQGSAGNTIYF. CDR3 coding DNA: TGTGCCAGTACTTCGCAAGGGTCGGCTGGAAACACCATATATTTT.

This clonotype was counted many times. The chain has TRBV4-2 and TRBJ2-5; 11 bases are shared with TRBD2. Germline CDR1 reads LGHNA; CDR2 reads YNFKEQ. V shed 4 bases, J shed 1 base, and the junction held 8 bases outside the gene matches. This CDR3 contains 17 residues. In DNA form, the CDR3 reads TGTGCCAGCAGCCTAAAGACTAGCGGGGCGCTCCAAGAGACCCAGTACTTC. Translation gives CASSLKTSGALQETQYF.

V and J are TRBV5-1 and TRBJ2-1; D perhaps matches TRBD2 (6 bases). V gave up 0 bases and J gave up 1 base, with 17 bases separating them. The CDR3 covers 18 residues. Germline V gene lookup returns CDR1 SGHRS and CDR2 YFSETQ. The CDR3 loop is CASSLARLGGDSYNEQFF. CDR3 bases: TGCGCCAGCAGCTTGGCCCGACTGGGGGGAGATTCCTACAATGAGCAGTTCTTC.